This T cell receptor beta chain was observed in a study of blood T cell repertoires in COVID-19. Germline V gene data show CDR1 as SGHRS and CDR2 as YFSETQ. V shed 0 bases and J shed 5 bases, with 11 bases lying between them. The CDR3 contains 14 residues. Clones were read by immunoSEQ multiplex PCR, and TCRdb kept only the in-frame ones, dropping some. The data contain under 250,000 clones, roughly 88% of them singletons. The J gene is TRBJ1-2, the V gene TRBV5-1, with D hard to call. The receptor comes from a woman aged 80 or over with COVID-19, enrolled during active disease. Sequencing used peripheral blood. CDR3 nucleotide sequence: TGCGCCAGCAGCTTGGACCCCGGTACTTATGGCTACACCTTC. It yields the protein CASSLDPGTYGYTF.